Detailed here is one T cell receptor (beta chain). Its antigen remains unknown. Trimming left V 4 bases short and J 4 bases short, with 13 bases between. This CDR3 is built from 14 residues. Germline V gives CDR1 KGHSH, CDR2 LQKENI. This sample was taken from a study of glioma-infiltrating T cells. General study findings and limits: Above-expected tissue-blood divergence occurred in all gliomas, most in low-grade ones.

Amplification of TCR alpha and beta CDR3 regions from RNA used iRepertoire nested multiplex PCR. TCRdb reanalysed the multiplex PCR reads using MiXCR and keeps one entry per CDR3 protein. The data contain under 150,000 distinct CDR3 sequences, about 22% of them singletons. This TCR came from a human donor with low-grade glioma or glioblastoma, undergoing nonglioma brain surgery, or in good health (not recorded which). V and J are TRBV18 and TRBJ1-2; D may be TRBD1 (5 bases). The sample was glioma tissue, nonneoplastic brain tissue, or PBMCs (not recorded which). This CDR3 is CASSLNTGGYGYTF. The CDR3 coding sequence is TGTGCCAGCTCACTAAATACCGGGGGCTATGGCTACACCTTC.